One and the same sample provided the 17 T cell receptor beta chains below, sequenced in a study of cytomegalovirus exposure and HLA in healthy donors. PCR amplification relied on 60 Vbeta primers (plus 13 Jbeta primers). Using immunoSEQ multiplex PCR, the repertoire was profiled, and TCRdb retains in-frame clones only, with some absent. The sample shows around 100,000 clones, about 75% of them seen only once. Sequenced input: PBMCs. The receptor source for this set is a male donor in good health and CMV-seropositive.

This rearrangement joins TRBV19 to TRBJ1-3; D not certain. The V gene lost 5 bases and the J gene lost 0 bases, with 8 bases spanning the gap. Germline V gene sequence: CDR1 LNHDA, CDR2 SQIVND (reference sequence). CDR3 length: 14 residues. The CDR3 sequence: CASSFRGSGNTIYF. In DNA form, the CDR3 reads TGTGCCAGTAGTTTCCGGGGCTCTGGAAACACCATATATTTT.

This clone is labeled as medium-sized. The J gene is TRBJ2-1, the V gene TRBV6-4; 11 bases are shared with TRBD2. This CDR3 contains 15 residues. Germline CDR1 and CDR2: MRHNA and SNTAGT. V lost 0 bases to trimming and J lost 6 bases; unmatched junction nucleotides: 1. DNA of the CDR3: TGTGCCAGCAGTGACTCTAGCGGGGGGGCCAATGAGCAGTTCTTC. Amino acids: CASSDSSGGANEQFF.

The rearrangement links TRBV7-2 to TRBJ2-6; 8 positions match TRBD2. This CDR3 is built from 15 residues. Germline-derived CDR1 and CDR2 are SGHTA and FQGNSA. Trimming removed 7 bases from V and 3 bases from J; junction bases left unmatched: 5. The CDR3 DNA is TGTGCCAGCATCACGGGGGGGGTTGGGGCCAACGTCCTGACTTTC. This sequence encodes CASITGGVGANVLTF.

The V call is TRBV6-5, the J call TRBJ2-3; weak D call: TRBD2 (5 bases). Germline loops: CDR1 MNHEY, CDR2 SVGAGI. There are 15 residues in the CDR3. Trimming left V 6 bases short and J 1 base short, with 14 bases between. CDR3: CASSLGGIGTDTQYF. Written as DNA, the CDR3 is TGTGCCAGCAGCCTCGGAGGAATCGGCACAGATACGCAGTATTTT.

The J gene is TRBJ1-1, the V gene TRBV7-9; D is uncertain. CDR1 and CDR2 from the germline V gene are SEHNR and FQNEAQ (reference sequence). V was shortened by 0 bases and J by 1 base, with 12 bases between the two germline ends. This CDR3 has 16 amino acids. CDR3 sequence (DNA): TGTGCCAGCAGCTTAGCGCCGCAAACTCCGAACACTGAAGCTTTCTTT. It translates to CASSLAPQTPNTEAFF.

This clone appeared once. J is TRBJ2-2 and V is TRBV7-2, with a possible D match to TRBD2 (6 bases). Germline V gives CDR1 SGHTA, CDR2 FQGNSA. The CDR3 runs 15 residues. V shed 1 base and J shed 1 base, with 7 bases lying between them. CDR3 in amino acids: CASSLVGGNTGELFF. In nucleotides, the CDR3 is TGTGCCAGCAGCTTAGTCGGGGGGAACACCGGGGAGCTGTTTTTT.

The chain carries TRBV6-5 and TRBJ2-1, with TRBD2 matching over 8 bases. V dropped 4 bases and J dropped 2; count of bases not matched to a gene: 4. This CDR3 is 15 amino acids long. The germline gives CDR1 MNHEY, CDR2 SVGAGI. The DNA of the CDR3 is TGTGCCAGCAGTTCCCAGCGGGGGCCCTACAATGAGCAGTTCTTC. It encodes CASSSQRGPYNEQFF.

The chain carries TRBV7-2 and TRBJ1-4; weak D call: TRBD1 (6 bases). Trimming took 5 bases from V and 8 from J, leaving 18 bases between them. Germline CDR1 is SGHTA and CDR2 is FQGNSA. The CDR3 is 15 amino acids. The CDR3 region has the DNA TGTGCCAGCAGCCAACAAGCGGGGGCCAGGGAAAAACTGTTTTTT. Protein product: CASSQQAGAREKLFF.

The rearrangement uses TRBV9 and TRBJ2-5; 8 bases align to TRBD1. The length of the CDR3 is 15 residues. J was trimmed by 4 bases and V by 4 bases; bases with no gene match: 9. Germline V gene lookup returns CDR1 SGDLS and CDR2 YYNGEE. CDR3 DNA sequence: TGTGCCAGCAGCCCCAGGGGGCCTTTAGGAGAGACCCAGTACTTC. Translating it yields CASSPRGPLGETQYF.

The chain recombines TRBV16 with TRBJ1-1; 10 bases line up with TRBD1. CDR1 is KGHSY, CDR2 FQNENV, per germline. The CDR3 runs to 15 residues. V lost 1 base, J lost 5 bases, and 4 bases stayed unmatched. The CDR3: CASSQLPDRGTEAFF. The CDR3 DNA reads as TGTGCCAGCAGCCAATTACCGGACAGGGGGACTGAAGCTTTCTTT.

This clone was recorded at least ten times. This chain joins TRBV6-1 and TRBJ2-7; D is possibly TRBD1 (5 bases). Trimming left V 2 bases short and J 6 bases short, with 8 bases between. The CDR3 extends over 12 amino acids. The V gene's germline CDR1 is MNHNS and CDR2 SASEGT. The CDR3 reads CASSERGPEQYF. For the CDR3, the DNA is TGTGCCAGCAGTGAAAGGGGCCCCGAGCAGTACTTC.

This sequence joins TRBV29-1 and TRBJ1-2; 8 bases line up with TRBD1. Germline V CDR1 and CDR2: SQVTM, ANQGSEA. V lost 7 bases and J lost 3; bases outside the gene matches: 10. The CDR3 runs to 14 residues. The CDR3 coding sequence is TGCAGCGGCCTACAGGGGGGGCTTGACTATGGCTACACCTTC. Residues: CSGLQGGLDYGYTF.

This CDR3 reads CASSLAGQRGSYEQYF. CDR3 DNA sequence: TGCGCCAGCAGCTTGGCCGGTCAGCGGGGCTCCTACGAGCAGTACTTC. The chain uses TRBV5-1 and TRBJ2-7, with TRBD2 identical over 7 bases. Trimming cost V 0 bases and J 0 bases; bases outside gene matches: 6. Per germline, CDR1 SGHRS and CDR2 YFSETQ. The CDR3 consists of 16 residues.

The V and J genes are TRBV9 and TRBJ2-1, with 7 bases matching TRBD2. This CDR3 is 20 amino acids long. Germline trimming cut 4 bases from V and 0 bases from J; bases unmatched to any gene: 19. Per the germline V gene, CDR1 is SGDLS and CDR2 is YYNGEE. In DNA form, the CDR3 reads TGTGCCAGCAGCCCCCGACGGGGGGTGGTCTCTCAGAGCTCCTACAATGAGCAGTTCTTC. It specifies CASSPRRGVVSQSSYNEQFF.

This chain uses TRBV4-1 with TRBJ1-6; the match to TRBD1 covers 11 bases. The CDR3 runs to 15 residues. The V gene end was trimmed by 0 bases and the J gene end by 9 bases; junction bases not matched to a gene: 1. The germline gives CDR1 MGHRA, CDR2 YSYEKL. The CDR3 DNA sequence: TGCGCCAGCAGCCAAGAGGGGACAGGGGGTTCACCCCTCCACTTT. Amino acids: CASSQEGTGGSPLHF.

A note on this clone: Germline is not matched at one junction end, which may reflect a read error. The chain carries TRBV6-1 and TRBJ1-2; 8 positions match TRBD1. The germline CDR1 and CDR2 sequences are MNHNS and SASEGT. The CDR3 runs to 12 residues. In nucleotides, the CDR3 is TGTGCCAGCAGTGAAGACGTGAGGGGACAGGACTTC. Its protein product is CASSEDVRGQDF.

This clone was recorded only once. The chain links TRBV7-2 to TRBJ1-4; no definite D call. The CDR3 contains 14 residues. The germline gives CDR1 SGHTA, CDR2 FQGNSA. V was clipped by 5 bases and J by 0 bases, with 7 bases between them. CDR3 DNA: TGTGCCAGCAGCCGCAGAACAACTAATGAAAAACTGTTTTTT. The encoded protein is CASSRRTTNEKLFF.